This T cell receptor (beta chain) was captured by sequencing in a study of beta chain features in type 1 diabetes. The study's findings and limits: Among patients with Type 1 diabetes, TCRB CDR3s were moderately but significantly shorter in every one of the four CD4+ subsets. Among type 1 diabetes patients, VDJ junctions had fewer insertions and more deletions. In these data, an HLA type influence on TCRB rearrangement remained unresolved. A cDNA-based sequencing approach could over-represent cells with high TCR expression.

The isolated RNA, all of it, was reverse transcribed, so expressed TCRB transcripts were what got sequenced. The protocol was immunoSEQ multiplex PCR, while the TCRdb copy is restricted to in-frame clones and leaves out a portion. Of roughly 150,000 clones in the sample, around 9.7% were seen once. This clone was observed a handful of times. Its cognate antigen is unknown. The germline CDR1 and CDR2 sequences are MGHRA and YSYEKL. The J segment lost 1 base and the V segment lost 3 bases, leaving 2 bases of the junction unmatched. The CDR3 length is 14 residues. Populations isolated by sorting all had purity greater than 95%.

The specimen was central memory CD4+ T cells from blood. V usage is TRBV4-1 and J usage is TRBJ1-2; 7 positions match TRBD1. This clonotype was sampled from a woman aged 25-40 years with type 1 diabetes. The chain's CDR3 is CASSQGQFNYGYTF. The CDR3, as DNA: TGCGCCAGCAGCCAGGGACAGTTTAACTATGGCTACACCTTC.